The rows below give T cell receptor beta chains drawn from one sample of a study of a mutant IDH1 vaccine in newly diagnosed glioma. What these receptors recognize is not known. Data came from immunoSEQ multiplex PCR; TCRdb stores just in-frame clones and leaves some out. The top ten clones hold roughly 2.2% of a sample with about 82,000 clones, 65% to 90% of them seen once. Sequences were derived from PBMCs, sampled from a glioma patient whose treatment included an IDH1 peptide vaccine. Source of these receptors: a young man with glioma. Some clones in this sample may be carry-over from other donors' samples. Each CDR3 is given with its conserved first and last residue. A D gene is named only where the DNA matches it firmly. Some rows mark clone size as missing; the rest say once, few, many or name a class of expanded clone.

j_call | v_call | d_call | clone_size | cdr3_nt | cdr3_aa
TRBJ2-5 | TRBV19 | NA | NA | TGTGCCAGTAGTATAGTGGCGAGGGAGACCCAGTACTTC | CASSIVARETQYF
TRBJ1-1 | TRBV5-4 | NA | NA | TGTGCCAGCAGCCTACCCCCGGGCCGCAACACTGAAGCTTTCTTT | CASSLPPGRNTEAFF
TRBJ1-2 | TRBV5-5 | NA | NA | TGTGCCAGCAGTCTCCTGGGGGGGCTGATCTATGGCTACACCTTC | CASSLLGGLIYGYTF
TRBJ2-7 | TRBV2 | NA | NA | TGTGCCAGCAGTGAAGGGTTCCGACGGGGCTCCTACGAGCAGTACTTC | CASSEGFRRGSYEQYF
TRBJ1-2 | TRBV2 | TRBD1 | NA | TGTGCCAGTGGTTCTCTCGGGACAGGCGTTGGCTACACCTTC | CASGSLGTGVGYTF
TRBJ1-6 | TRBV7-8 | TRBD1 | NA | TGTGCCAGCAGGCGGGACAGTGGCTCACCCCTCCACTTT | CASRRDSGSPLHF
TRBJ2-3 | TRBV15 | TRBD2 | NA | TGTGCCACCAGCAGAGATATAACTAGCGGGAGGGCCCTTGGTACGCAGTATTTT | CATSRDITSGRALGTQYF
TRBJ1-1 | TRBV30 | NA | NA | TGTGCCTGGAGTGTAGGGAGCAGGACTGAAGCTTTCTTT | CAWSVGSRTEAFF
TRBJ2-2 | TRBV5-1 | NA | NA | TGCGCCAGCAGCTTGTCCCAGAACACCGGGGAGCTGTTTTTT | CASSLSQNTGELFF
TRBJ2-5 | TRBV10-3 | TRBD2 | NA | TGTGCCATCAAAGAGCGGGGGGGATCCGGGGAGACCCAGTACTTC | CAIKERGGSGETQYF
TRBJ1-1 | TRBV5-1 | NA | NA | TGCGCCAGCAGCTATCAGGGAGTGGGCACTGAAGCTTTCTTT | CASSYQGVGTEAFF
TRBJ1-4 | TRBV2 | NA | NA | TGTGCCAGCAGCCGAAGCGGGGGGATTGAAAAACTGTTTTTT | CASSRSGGIEKLFF
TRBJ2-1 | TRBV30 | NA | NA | TGTGCCTGGAGTTCCCCCACAGTGGGATTCATGCAGTTCTTC | CAWSSPTVGFMQFF
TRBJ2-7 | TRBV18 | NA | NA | TGTGCCAGCTCACCCACAGGGCAAGAGCAGTACTTC | CASSPTGQEQYF
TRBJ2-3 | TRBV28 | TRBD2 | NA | TGTGCCAGCAGTCCGTTCTTGGGATCGGGAGGGCCTTTCTCAGATACGCAGTATTTT | CASSPFLGSGGPFSDTQYF
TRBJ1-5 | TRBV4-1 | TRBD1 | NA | TGCGCCAGCAGCCATCCCCCGGGGACAGGCTATCAGCCCCAGCATTTT | CASSHPPGTGYQPQHF
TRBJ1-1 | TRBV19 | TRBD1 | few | TGTGCCAGTAGCCCTAGGAAGGACAGGGAGAACACTGAAGCTTTCTTT | CASSPRKDRENTEAFF
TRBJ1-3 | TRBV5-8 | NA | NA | TGTGCCAGCAGCTTGGAAAGGACCCCAGGAAACACCATATATTTT | CASSLERTPGNTIYF
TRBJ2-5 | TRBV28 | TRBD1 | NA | TGTGCCAGCAGTTTGTCGCCGGACACGTTGGGGGCAGGGGGCGTCGAGACCCAGTACTTC | CASSLSPDTLGAGGVETQYF
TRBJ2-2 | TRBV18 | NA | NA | TGTGCCAGCTCACCTGCCGGGGTCAGGGACACCGGGGAGCTGTTTTTT | CASSPAGVRDTGELFF
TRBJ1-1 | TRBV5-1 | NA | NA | TGCGCCAGCAGCTTCGACGGCGGGAACACTGAAGCTTTCTTT | CASSFDGGNTEAFF
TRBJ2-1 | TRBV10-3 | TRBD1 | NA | TGTGCCATCAGCAGCAGGGGACAGGGACTAAACAATGAGCAGTTCTTC | CAISSRGQGLNNEQFF
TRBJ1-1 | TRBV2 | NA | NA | TGTGCCAGCGGGAGGAACATGAACACTGAAGCTTTCTTT | CASGRNMNTEAFF
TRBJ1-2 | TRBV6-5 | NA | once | TGTGCCAGCAGTTACTCTGGGCGGGATGGCTACACCTTC | CASSYSGRDGYTF
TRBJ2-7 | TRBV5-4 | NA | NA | TGTGCCAGCAGCTTGATAGGGACATCCTACGAGCAGTACTTC | CASSLIGTSYEQYF
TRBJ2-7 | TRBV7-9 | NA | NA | TGTGCCAGCAGCTTGAGTGGGCCCGGTATCGAGCAGTACTTC | CASSLSGPGIEQYF
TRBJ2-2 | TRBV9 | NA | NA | TGTGCCAGCAGCGTGGGCTTCACCGGGGAGCTGTTTTTT | CASSVGFTGELFF
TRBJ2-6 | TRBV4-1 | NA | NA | TGCGCCAGCAGCCACCTATCCGGGACAGCTCTCTCCCGGGGGGGGGCCAACGTCCTGACTTTC | CASSHLSGTALSRGGANVLTF
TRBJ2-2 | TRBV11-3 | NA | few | TGTGCCAGCAGCTTCTCCCAGGGGAACACCGGGGAGCTGTTTTTT | CASSFSQGNTGELFF
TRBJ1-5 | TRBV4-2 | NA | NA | TGTGCCAGCAGCCAAGAGGGGGGGGAACGTCAGCCCCAGCATTTT | CASSQEGGERQPQHF
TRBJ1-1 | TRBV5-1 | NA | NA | TGCGCCAGCAGCTCGGACGGTTATCCCACTGAAGCTTTCTTT | CASSSDGYPTEAFF
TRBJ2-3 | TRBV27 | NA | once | TGTGCCAGCAGTTTATCACGGACGGGCACAGATACGCAGTATTTT | CASSLSRTGTDTQYF
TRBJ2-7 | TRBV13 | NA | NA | TGTGCCAGCAGCTCCCTGGCAGCGGGCGACTCCTACGAGCAGTACTTC | CASSSLAAGDSYEQYF
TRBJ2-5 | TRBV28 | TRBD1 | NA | TGTGCCAGCAGTCCCGACAGGGGGGAGACCCAGTACTTC | CASSPDRGETQYF
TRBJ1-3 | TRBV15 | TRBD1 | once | TGTGCCACCAGCAGAGGAACAGGGGCCTTTCTTGGAAACACCATATATTTT | CATSRGTGAFLGNTIYF
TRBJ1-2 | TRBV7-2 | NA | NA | TGTGCCAGCAGCTGGGGCCTATATGGCTACACCTTC | CASSWGLYGYTF
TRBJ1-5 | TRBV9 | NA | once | TGTGCCAGCAGCTCGGGGGCGCAGGGACAGCCCCAGCATTTT | CASSSGAQGQPQHF
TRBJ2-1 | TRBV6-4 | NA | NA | TGTGCCAGCAGTGTCATGGGTTCCAATGAGCAGTTCTTC | CASSVMGSNEQFF
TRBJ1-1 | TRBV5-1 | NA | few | TGCGCCAGCAGCTTGGCGGATTCTGACACTGAAGCTTTCTTT | CASSLADSDTEAFF
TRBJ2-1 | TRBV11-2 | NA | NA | TGTGCCAGCTCCCCCGGCACCCTGACGGCGAATGAGCAGTTCTTC | CASSPGTLTANEQFF
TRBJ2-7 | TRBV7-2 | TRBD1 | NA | TGTGCCAGCAGCTTGTCTTGGACAGGAGCCTACGAGCAGTACTTC | CASSLSWTGAYEQYF
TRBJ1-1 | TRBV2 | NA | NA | TGTGCCAGCAGGGTGGACAGGAACACTGAAGCTTTCTTT | CASRVDRNTEAFF
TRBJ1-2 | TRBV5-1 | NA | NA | TGCGCCAGCAGCTTCCAAGGGTCTGGAGGCTATGGCTACACCTTC | CASSFQGSGGYGYTF
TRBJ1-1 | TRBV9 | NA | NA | TGTGCCAGTGCCAGGGCCACTGAAGCTTTCTTT | CASARATEAFF
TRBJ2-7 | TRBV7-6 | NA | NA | TGTGCCAGCAGCCCGGGACCGAACTACGAGCAGTACTTC | CASSPGPNYEQYF
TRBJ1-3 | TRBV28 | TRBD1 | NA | TGTGCCAGCAGACCCCGTCGACAGGGTGGAAACACCATATATTTT | CASRPRRQGGNTIYF
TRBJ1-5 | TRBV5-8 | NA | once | TGTGCCAGCAACTTAGGGATAAGCAATCAGCCCCAGCATTTT | CASNLGISNQPQHF